This TCR beta chain was sequenced during a study of OX40 agonist ivuxolimab in advanced cancers. The CDR3 has 15 amino acids. Germline loops: CDR1 MNHEY, CDR2 SVGAGI. Germline trimming cut 5 bases from V and 5 bases from J; bases unmatched to any gene: 6. Using immunoSEQ multiplex PCR, the repertoire was profiled, and TCRdb retains in-frame clones only, with some absent. The sample lists roughly 39,000 clones; over 80% were seen once. This clonotype was obtained from an adult with an advanced solid tumor such as melanoma, head and neck, liver or kidney cancer. The source was CD4+ or CD8+ T cells sorted from blood, collected in a trial of the OX40 agonist ivuxolimab. This chain joins TRBV6-5 and TRBJ2-7; 13 positions match TRBD2. The CDR3 loop reads CASSNGLAGANEQYF. In DNA, the CDR3 is TGTGCCAGCAGTAACGGACTAGCGGGAGCCAACGAGCAGTACTTC.